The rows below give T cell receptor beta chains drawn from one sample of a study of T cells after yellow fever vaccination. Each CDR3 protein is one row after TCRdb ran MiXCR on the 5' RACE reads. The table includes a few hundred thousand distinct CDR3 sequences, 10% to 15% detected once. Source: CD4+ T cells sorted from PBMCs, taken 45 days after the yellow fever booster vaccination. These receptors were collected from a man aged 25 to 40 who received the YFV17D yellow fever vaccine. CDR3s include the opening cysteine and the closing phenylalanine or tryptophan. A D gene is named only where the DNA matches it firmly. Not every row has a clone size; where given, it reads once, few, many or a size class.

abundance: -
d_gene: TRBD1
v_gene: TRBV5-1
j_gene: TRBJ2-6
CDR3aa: CASSIWTGAGANVLTF
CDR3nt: TGCGCCAGCAGCATTTGGACAGGGGCTGGGGCCAACGTCCTGACTTTC

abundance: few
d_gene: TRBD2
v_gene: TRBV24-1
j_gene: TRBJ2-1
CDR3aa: CATSPGRGTTYNEQFF
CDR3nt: TGTGCCACCAGTCCCGGGAGGGGAACCACCTACAATGAGCAGTTCTTC

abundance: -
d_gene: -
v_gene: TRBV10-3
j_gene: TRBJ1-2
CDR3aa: CAIRQDSYGYTF
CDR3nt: TGTGCCATTCGACAGGACAGCTATGGCTACACCTTC

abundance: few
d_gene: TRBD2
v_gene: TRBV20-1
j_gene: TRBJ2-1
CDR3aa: CSAQGLAGASSSYSEQFF
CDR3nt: TGCAGTGCTCAGGGACTAGCGGGGGCAAGTAGCTCCTACAGTGAGCAGTTCTTC

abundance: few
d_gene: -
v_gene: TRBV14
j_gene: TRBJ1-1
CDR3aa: CASSYDRFNMNTEAFF
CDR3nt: TGTGCCAGCAGCTATGACCGATTCAACATGAACACTGAAGCTTTCTTT

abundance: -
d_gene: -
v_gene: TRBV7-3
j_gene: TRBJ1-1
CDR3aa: CASSQTAGVGAFF
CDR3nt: TGTGCCAGCAGCCAAACCGCTGGGGTAGGAGCTTTCTTT

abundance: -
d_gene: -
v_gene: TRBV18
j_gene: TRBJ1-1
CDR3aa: CASSPEQNTEAFF
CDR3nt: TGTGCCAGCTCACCTGAACAGAACACTGAAGCTTTCTTT

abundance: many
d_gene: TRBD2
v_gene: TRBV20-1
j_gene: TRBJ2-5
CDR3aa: CSGPDGRRETQYF
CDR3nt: TGCAGTGGCCCGGACGGGAGGAGAGAGACCCAGTACTTC

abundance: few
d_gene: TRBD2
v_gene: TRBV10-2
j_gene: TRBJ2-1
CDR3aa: CASGAGDAHNEQFF
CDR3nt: TGCGCCAGCGGGGCGGGAGACGCCCACAATGAGCAGTTCTTC

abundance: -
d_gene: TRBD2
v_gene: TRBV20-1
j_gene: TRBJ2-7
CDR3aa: CSATIWGGRTSYEQYF
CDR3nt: TGCAGTGCTACAATATGGGGCGGGAGAACATCCTACGAGCAGTACTTC

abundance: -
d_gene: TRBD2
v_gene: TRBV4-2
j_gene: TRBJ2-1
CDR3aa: CASSQGLAGESEQFF
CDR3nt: TGTGCCAGCAGCCAAGGCCTAGCGGGAGAAAGTGAGCAGTTCTTC

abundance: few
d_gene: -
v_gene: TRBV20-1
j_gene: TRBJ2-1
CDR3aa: CSAIGQPGRTPNEQFF
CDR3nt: TGCAGTGCAATTGGGCAGCCCGGACGGACCCCAAATGAGCAGTTCTTC

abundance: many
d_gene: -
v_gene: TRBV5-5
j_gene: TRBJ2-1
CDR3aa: CASSLALEQFF
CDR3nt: TGTGCCAGCAGCTTGGCGCTTGAGCAGTTCTTC

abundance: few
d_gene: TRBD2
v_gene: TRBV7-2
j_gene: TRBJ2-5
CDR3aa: CASWGGQETQYF
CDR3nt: TGTGCCAGCTGGGGGGGACAAGAGACCCAGTACTTC

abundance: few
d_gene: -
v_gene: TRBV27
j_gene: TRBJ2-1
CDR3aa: CASSGRANEQFF
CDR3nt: TGTGCCAGCAGTGGCAGGGCCAATGAGCAGTTCTTC

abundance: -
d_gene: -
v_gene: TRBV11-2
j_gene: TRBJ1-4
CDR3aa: CASSQTDATNEKLFF
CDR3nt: TGTGCCAGCAGCCAAACGGATGCAACTAATGAAAAACTGTTTTTT

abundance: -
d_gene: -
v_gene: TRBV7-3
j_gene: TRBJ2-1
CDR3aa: CASSSKVYNEQFF
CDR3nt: TGTGCCAGCAGCTCGAAGGTCTACAATGAGCAGTTCTTC

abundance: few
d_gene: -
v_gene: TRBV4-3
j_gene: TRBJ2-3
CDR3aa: CASSQPGGDTQYF
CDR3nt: TGCGCCAGCAGCCAACCTGGGGGAGATACGCAGTATTTT

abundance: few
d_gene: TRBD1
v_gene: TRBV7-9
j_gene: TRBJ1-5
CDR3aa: CASSLGQWEPQHF
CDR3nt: TGTGCCAGCAGCTTGGGACAGTGGGAGCCCCAGCATTTT

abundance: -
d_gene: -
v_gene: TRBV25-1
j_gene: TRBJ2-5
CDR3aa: CASSADSQETQYF
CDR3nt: TGTGCCAGCAGTGCGGACAGCCAAGAGACCCAGTACTTC

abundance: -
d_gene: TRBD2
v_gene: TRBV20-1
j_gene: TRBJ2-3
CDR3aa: CSAGASGSTDTQYF
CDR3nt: TGCAGTGCTGGGGCTAGCGGGAGCACAGATACGCAGTATTTT

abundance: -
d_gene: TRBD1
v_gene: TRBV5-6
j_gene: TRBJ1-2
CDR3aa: CASSLTPGTVDGYTF
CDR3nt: TGTGCCAGCAGCCTGACTCCGGGGACAGTTGATGGCTACACCTTC

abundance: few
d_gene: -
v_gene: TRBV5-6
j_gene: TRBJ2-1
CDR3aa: CASSMGGPYNEQFF
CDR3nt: TGTGCCAGCAGCATGGGGGGACCTTACAATGAGCAGTTCTTC

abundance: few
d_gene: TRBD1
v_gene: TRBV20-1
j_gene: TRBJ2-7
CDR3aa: CSARDLRDRGSYEQYF
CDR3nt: TGCAGTGCTAGAGATCTCCGGGACAGGGGGTCCTACGAGCAGTACTTC

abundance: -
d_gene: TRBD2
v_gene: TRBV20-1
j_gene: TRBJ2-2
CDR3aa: CSAPGLAGSGELFF
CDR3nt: TGCAGTGCTCCGGGACTAGCGGGAAGCGGGGAGCTGTTTTTT

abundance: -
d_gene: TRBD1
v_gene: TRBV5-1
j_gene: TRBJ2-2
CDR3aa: CASSHLTGGSGELFF
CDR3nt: TGCGCCAGCAGCCATCTAACAGGGGGCAGCGGGGAGCTGTTTTTT

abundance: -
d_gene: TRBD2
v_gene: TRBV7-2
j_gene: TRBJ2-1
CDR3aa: CASSPQGGQTYNEQFF
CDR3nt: TGTGCCAGCAGCCCCCAGGGAGGGCAGACCTACAATGAGCAGTTCTTC

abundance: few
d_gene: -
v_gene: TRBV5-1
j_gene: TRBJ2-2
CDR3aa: CASRPLEQFTGELFF
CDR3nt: TGCGCCAGCAGACCCCTCGAGCAGTTCACCGGGGAGCTGTTTTTT

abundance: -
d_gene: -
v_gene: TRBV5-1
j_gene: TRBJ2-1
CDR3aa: CASSLVGTVGNEQFF
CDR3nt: TGCGCCAGCAGCTTGGTAGGCACAGTGGGGAATGAGCAGTTCTTC

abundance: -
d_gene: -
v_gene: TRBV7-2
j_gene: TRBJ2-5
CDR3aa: CASSLVSLTETQYF
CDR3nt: TGTGCCAGCAGCTTAGTCTCCTTAACGGAGACCCAGTACTTC

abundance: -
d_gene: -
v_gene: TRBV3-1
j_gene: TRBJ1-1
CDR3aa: CASSPGTGGTEAFF
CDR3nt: TGTGCCAGCAGCCCCGGGACCGGGGGAACTGAAGCTTTCTTT

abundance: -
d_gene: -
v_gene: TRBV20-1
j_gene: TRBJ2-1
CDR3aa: CSAPRVDSRNEQFF
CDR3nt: TGCAGTGCTCCAAGAGTGGATAGCCGCAATGAGCAGTTCTTC

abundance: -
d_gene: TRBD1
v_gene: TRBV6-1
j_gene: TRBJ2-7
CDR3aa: CASSKGQGAAYEQYF
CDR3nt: TGTGCCAGCAGCAAAGGACAGGGGGCGGCCTACGAGCAGTACTTC

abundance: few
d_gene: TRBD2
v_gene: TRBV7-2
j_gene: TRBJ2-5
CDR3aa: CASSLTSTSGRETQYF
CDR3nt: TGTGCCAGCAGCCTCACCTCGACTAGCGGGAGAGAGACCCAGTACTTC

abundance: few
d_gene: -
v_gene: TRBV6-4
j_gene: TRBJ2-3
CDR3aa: CASSVEYSTDTQYF
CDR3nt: TGTGCCAGCAGTGTGGAGTACTCCACAGATACGCAGTATTTT

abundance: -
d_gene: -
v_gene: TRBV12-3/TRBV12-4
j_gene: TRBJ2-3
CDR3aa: CASSQPPPDTQYF
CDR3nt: TGTGCCAGCAGTCAACCCCCACCGGATACGCAGTATTTT

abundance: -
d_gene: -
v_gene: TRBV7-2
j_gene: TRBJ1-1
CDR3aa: CASSFRGGADTEAFF
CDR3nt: TGTGCCAGCAGTTTTCGCGGGGGGGCTGACACTGAAGCTTTCTTT

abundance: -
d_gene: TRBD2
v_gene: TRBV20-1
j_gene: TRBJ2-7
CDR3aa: CSARDGGGPYEQYF
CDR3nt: TGCAGTGCTAGAGATGGGGGAGGGCCTTACGAGCAGTACTTC

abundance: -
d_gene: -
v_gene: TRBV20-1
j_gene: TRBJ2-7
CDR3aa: CSAYRDIYYEQYF
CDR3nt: TGCAGTGCTTACCGGGACATATACTACGAGCAGTACTTC

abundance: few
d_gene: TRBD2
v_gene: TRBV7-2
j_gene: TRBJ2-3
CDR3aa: CASSSRLAGVADTQYF
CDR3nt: TGTGCCAGCAGCTCGAGACTAGCGGGAGTAGCGGATACGCAGTATTTT

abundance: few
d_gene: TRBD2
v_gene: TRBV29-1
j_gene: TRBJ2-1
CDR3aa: CSVGGTRPHNEQFF
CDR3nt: TGCAGCGTGGGAGGGACTAGGCCCCACAATGAGCAGTTCTTC

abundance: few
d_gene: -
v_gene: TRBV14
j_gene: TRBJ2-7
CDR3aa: CASSPERRGAAEQYF
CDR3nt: TGTGCCAGCAGCCCCGAGAGACGGGGAGCAGCGGAGCAGTACTTC

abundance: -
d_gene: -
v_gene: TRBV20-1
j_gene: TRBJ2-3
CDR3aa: CSARGHPLKLTHTSTDTQYF
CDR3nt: TGCAGTGCTAGAGGTCACCCACTAAAACTTACCCACACTAGCACAGATACGCAGTATTTT

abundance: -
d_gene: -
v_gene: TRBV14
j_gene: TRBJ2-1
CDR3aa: CASSLLQITPLEQFF
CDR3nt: TGTGCCAGCAGCCTCCTTCAGATTACACCCCTCGAGCAGTTCTTC

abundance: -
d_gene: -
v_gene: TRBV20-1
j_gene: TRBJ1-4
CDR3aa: CRAFDLTERRPTNEKLFF
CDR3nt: TGCAGGGCTTTTGATTTAACAGAAAGGAGGCCCACTAATGAAAAACTGTTTTTT

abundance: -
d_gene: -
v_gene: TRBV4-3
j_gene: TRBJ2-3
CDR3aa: CASSQDPGSGSQYF
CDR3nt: TGCGCCAGCAGCCAAGATCCCGGAAGCGGCTCGCAGTATTTT

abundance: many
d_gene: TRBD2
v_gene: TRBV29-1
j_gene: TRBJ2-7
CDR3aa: CSVTSGYEQYF
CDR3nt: TGCAGCGTTACTAGCGGGTACGAGCAGTACTTC